These 5 T cell receptor beta chains share one sample of origin, sequenced in a study of T cells in tuberculosis. TCRdb's copy holds only in-frame clones and misses some; the assay was immunoSEQ multiplex PCR. The repertoire holds tens of thousands of clones, almost 90% seen once, with around 6.1% in the top ten. Sequenced input: PBMCs. These receptors were collected from a donor between 10 and 35 years old with latent tuberculosis or without tuberculosis infection.

The chain has TRBV4-3 and TRBJ2-7; 8 bases match TRBD2. V lost 4 bases to trimming and J lost 3 bases; unmatched junction nucleotides: 8. This CDR3 has 15 amino acids. Germline V gene sequence: CDR1 LGHNA, CDR2 YSLEER. CDR3 DNA: TGCGCCAGCAGCCCCGGAGCGGGGGCCCACTACGAGCAGTACTTC. Translating it yields CASSPGAGAHYEQYF.

J is TRBJ1-6 and V is TRBV6-1, with a possible D match to TRBD1 (5 bases). CDR1 MNHNS and CDR2 SASEGT come from the germline V gene. The CDR3 runs 14 residues. The V gene lost 2 bases and the J gene lost 7 bases, with 9 bases spanning the gap. The CDR3 bases are TGTGCCAGCAGTGAAAGGGGTAGCAATTCACCCCTCCACTTT. Its translation is CASSERGSNSPLHF.

The CDR3 coding sequence is TGCGCCAGCAGCCAGGCATCTGGTTCCCTCCCGGGGAATGAAAAACTGTTTTTT. Encoded protein: CASSQASGSLPGNEKLFF. The chain links TRBV4-3 to TRBJ1-4; D gene unclear. The V end lost 3 bases, the J end lost 5 bases, and 22 bases lay between the germline ends. The CDR3 is 18 amino acids. The germline CDR1 and CDR2 sequences are LGHNA and YSLEER.

The chain combines TRBV5-1 with TRBJ2-3; a weak D match, TRBD1 (5 bases). Per germline, CDR1 SGHRS and CDR2 YFSETQ. Trimming stripped 1 base from V and 4 bases from J, with 13 bases between. The CDR3 has 15 residues. This CDR3 reads CASSLTSGAADTQYF. The CDR3 bases are TGCGCCAGCAGCTTGACCTCTGGGGCGGCAGATACGCAGTATTTT.

The chain is built from TRBV5-1 and TRBJ2-6, with 11 nucleotides matching TRBD1. The CDR3 extends over 19 amino acids. Germline CDR1 SGHRS, CDR2 YFSETQ. Trimming took 5 bases from V and 4 from J; bases not matched to a gene: 14. CDR3 in amino acids: CASRRDPGQGVVGANVLTF. DNA of the CDR3: TGCGCCAGCAGACGGGACCCGGGACAGGGGGTCGTAGGGGCCAACGTCCTGACTTTC.